This is a list of T cell receptor beta chains from one sample in a study of CD8 T cells in ankylosing spondylitis. TCRdb processed the 5' RACE reads anew with MiXCR; each CDR3 protein has one entry. In the table there are 500,000 or so distinct CDR3 sequences, about 5.7% of which are singletons. Sequenced sample: blood, either unsorted or a sorted T cell fraction (not recorded which). The receptor source for this set is a male donor with ankylosing spondylitis. CDR3s include the opening cysteine and the closing phenylalanine or tryptophan. Fields, in order: V gene, D gene, CDR3 protein. D genes are given only for firm matches.

TRBV4-3	TRBD2	CASSHGRGGDNEQFF
TRBV5-1	-	CASTMTGGAYEQYF
TRBV28	-	CASSLPGIGSPTGELFF
TRBV19	TRBD2	CASSSTSGSDEQYF
TRBV2	-	CASRGGGQPQHF
TRBV6-5	TRBD2	CASSSSGVTYEQYF
TRBV6-1	-	CASSHNLFGRRLYGYTF
TRBV5-5	-	CASSSQFYSNQPQHF
TRBV20-1	-	CSARDMTEAFF
TRBV20-1	TRBD2	CSARDSGRAADEQFF
TRBV28	-	CASTDRTNYGYTF
TRBV28	TRBD1	CASSFHGTGRGYTF
TRBV5-6	-	CASSLDWRETYEQYF
TRBV5-1	TRBD1	CASSLAGGAREKLFF
TRBV6-1	-	CASRASPSQETQYF
TRBV27	-	CASSFGGGNIQYF
TRBV6-5	-	CASSLSGGAGYGYTF
TRBV5-6	-	CASSLQVHSNQPQHF
TRBV6-6	-	CASRDQGTYGYTF
TRBV7-2	TRBD2	CASSLPIAGGLETQYF
TRBV29-1	-	CSVTTGTYEQYF
TRBV20-1	TRBD2	CSAEAGTDTQYF
TRBV25-1	TRBD2	CASSDPSGGSYNEQFF
TRBV20-1	-	CSALEDSYNEQFF
TRBV27	-	CASSLYGSEQYF
TRBV29-1	-	CSVDGTDSSYEQYF
TRBV12-3/TRBV12-4	TRBD1	CASSQTQGARTEAFF
TRBV27	-	CASSIYGTGDSGANVLTF
TRBV7-2	-	CASSFLPAASTDTQYF
TRBV10-2	TRBD2	CASTEFGAGTRAYEQYF
TRBV6-8	-	CASSYWTVWLPNQPQHF
TRBV20-1	-	CSAYDINYGYTF
TRBV15	-	CATRSGNTIYF
TRBV29-1	-	CSVDDRRYGYTF
TRBV10-2	-	CASSESGTPNQPQHF
TRBV7-3	-	CASRLGYNSPLHF
TRBV20-1	-	CSAAPGFGEKLFF
TRBV11-2	TRBD2	CASSYRLAGIDEQYF
TRBV5-1	TRBD1	CASSFRDREREAFF
TRBV5-1	-	CASSPMRSEGTETQYF
TRBV6-5	TRBD1	CASSYSDRGGGEAFF
TRBV4-3	-	CASSQPGTDLLGQFF
TRBV2	TRBD1	CASSDYWAMRGRWVYGYTF
TRBV6-5	-	CASSSLGVETQYF
TRBV29-1	-	CSVVNFIQYF
TRBV3-1	-	CASSQVGRSGAQYF
TRBV29-1	-	CSVDPGRSTDTQYF
TRBV5-1	-	CASSLQRPSTDTQYF
TRBV27	TRBD1	CASSPGQGRYEQYF
TRBV11-2	TRBD1	CASSASYPWDRGMDTQYF
TRBV7-2	TRBD1	CASSSTGDRVGQPQHF
TRBV7-2	-	CASSLEWAGTQYF
TRBV10-3	-	CAISDQGRGEAFF
TRBV7-2	TRBD2	CASSPQGTSGTEF
TRBV20-1	TRBD2	CSARDIRGGAYEQYF
TRBV29-1	-	CSVDSGAWGTEAFF
TRBV6-2/TRBV6-3	TRBD2	CASSYGVLADFQETQYF
TRBV6-1	-	CASSRTAGRYGYTF
TRBV20-1	TRBD1	CSASRDRDSPLHF
TRBV4-3	TRBD2	CASSPSAASGASYEQYF